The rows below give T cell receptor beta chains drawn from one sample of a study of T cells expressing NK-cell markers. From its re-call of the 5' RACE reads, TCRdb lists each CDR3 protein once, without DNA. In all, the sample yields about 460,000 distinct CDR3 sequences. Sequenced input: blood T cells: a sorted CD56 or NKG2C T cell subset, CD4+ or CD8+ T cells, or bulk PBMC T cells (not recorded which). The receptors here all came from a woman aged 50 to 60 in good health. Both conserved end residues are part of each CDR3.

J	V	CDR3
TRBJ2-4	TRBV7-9	CASSFISGEGRKNIQYF
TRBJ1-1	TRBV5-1	CASSLESQGRTEAFF
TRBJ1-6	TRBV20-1	CSAAGGLGSYNSPLHF
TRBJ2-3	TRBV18	CASSAGRSTDTQYF
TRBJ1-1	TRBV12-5	CASGLVRGTEAFF
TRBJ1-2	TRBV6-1	CASRAEQGIYGYTF
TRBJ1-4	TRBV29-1	CSVQPTGLNEKLFF
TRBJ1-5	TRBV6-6	CASSYEDRGRGQPQHF
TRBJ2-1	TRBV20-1	CSARGLDSNYNEQFF
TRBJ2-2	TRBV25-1	CASSKTGTTGELFF
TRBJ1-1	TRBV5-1	CASSLTRSTEAFF
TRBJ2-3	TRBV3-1	CASSQDEVGNTDTQYF
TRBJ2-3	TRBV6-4	CASSRDWGETEDTQYF
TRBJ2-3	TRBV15	CATSRDRSNTDTQYF
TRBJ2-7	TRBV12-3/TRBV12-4	CASSPRGRYEQYF
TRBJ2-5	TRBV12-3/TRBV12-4	CASSRRPFQETQYF
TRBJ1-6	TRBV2	CASRLPTGQASPLHF